These T cell receptor beta chains were read from a single sample in a study of shared clonotypes between healthy human individuals. Only in-frame clones appear in the TCRdb table, and some are missing; sequencing was by immunoSEQ multiplex PCR. The sample holds 660,000 or so clones, roughly 96% seen once. The sequenced material came from naive CD8+ T cells sorted from blood. The receptor set was obtained from a woman aged 30 to 39 in good health. Both conserved end residues are part of each CDR3. The D gene is left open where the match is weak. A row's size may be missing; if present it is once, few, many or a size class.

clone_size	d_call	v_call	j_call	cdr3_nt	cdr3_aa
.	.	TRBV5-8	TRBJ1-5	TGTGCCAGCAGCGGTGGTTGGGACTCGGGCCAGCCCCAGCATTTT	CASSGGWDSGQPQHF
.	.	TRBV15	TRBJ2-3	TGTGCCACCAGCAGAGATCTGTCGGTTCCTAGCACAGATACGCAGTATTTT	CATSRDLSVPSTDTQYF
.	.	TRBV6-5	TRBJ1-5	TGTGCCAGCAGTTACTTTATTGGGAATCAGCCCCAGCATTTT	CASSYFIGNQPQHF
.	.	TRBV11-2	TRBJ2-3	TGTGCCAGCAGCTCTCAGCACCCACCTAGCACAGATACGCAGTATTTT	CASSSQHPPSTDTQYF
.	.	TRBV5-5	TRBJ1-1	TGTGCCAGCAGCTTCACAGGGCAGCGTAACACTGAAGCTTTCTTT	CASSFTGQRNTEAFF
.	.	TRBV4-2	TRBJ1-1	TGTGCCAGCAGCCAAGAGGAGGCCGTTCCTGAAGCTTTCTTT	CASSQEEAVPEAFF
once	.	TRBV27	TRBJ2-1	TGTGCCAGCAGTTCCCCATTCCGCTACTCCTACAATGAGCAGTTCTTC	CASSSPFRYSYNEQFF
.	.	TRBV19	TRBJ2-1	TGTGCCAGTAGTATTGAGCCAGCACTTTCCTACAATGAGCAGTTCTTC	CASSIEPALSYNEQFF
.	TRBD1	TRBV2	TRBJ2-7	TGTGCCAGAGGGACAGGGGCAGGGGGAGAGCAGTACTTC	CARGTGAGGEQYF
.	.	TRBV7-9	TRBJ2-3	TGTGCCAGCAGCACCGAGGAGGGCGACACAGATACGCAGTATTTT	CASSTEEGDTDTQYF
.	TRBD1	TRBV27	TRBJ2-7	TGTGCCAGCAGTCTTATACAGGGGAGAGGCGGCGAGCAGTACTTC	CASSLIQGRGGEQYF
.	TRBD2	TRBV7-8	TRBJ2-3	TGTGCCAGCAGCTCGAGACTAGCGGGAGTAGTAGATACGCAGTATTTT	CASSSRLAGVVDTQYF
.	TRBD2	TRBV13	TRBJ2-7	TGTGCCAGCAGCCCCGGGACTACACCCTACGAGCAGTACTTC	CASSPGTTPYEQYF
.	.	TRBV13	TRBJ2-7	TGTGCCAGCAGCTTAAGCTTAGCCTACGAGCAGTACTTC	CASSLSLAYEQYF
few	.	TRBV4-1	TRBJ1-2	TGCGCCAGCAGCCAAGGGGTTCACGGCTACACCTTC	CASSQGVHGYTF
.	.	TRBV11-2	TRBJ2-1	TGTGCCAGCAGCTTAGGTTTGGGCAGGGGCAATGAGCAGTTCTTC	CASSLGLGRGNEQFF
once	.	TRBV5-6	TRBJ1-1	TGTGCCAGCAGTTCAGGAGGGGGTACCGTTGAAGCTTTCTTT	CASSSGGGTVEAFF
.	TRBD1	TRBV7-2	TRBJ1-2	TGTGCCAGCGGGGGACAGGGTGTTGGCTACACCTTC	CASGGQGVGYTF
.	.	TRBV29-1	TRBJ2-7	TGCAGCGGGGGGCCGGGACCCTCCTACGAGCAGTACTTC	CSGGPGPSYEQYF
.	.	TRBV29-1	TRBJ2-1	TGCAGCGTGGGCAGGCAGTTCTTC	CSVGRQFF
.	TRBD2	TRBV25-1	TRBJ2-5	TGTGCCAGCAGTGAATGGGGACTAGCGATACCCCAGGCCCAGTACTTC	CASSEWGLAIPQAQYF
.	TRBD2	TRBV2	TRBJ2-7	TGTGCCAGCAGTGAATCTGCGGGAGGGCCTAGGGAGCAGTACTTC	CASSESAGGPREQYF
.	.	TRBV23-1	TRBJ1-4	TGCGCCAGCCCCACCGGGGGCCAGAATGAAAAACTGTTTTTT	CASPTGGQNEKLFF
once	.	TRBV28	TRBJ2-1	TGTGCCAGCAGTTTAAGGTTGATACATGAGCAGTTCTTC	CASSLRLIHEQFF